In this sample, the clone carrying this TCR beta chain turned up many times. Antigen: not known. Germline lookup yields CDR1 KGHSH and CDR2 LQKENI. Trimming removed 6 bases at V and 5 bases at J, with 19 bases between. The CDR3 sequence is 15 residues long. The data stem from a study of human T cells and chemical hapten exposure. Study-wide points: Expanded TCRs formed significantly more large CDR3 similarity clusters than controls. The presence of alopecia in the donors means their immune response may differ from healthy people's.

Indicated time point: patch test 3, about 24 weeks after DPC sensitization. Indicated treatment: therapeutic diphenylcyclopropenone sensitization with weekly scalp DPC. Total RNA extraction was carried out from unfractionated whole blood. Unique molecular identifiers were attached to individual cDNA molecules during library preparation. MiXCR, applied by TCRdb to the RACE reads, yields one record per CDR3 protein. Among approximately 88,000 distinct CDR3 sequences, roughly 13% were seen once, and the ten largest hold 5.7%. The sequencing here drew on whole blood, taken in connection with sensitization to the hapten diphenylcyclopropenone (DPC). This TCR was recovered from a woman in her forties or fifties with alopecia areata. Some clones in this sample may be carry-over from other donors' samples. The chain links TRBV18 to TRBJ2-5, with D perhaps matching TRBD2 (6 bases). The CDR3 sequence: CASSAEGRTLETQYF. CDR3 DNA sequence: TGTGCCAGCTCCGCGGAGGGCCGGACTTTGGAGACCCAGTACTTC. Based on the CDR3 plus reference TRBV18 and TRBJ2-5, the full variable domain is NAGVMQNPRHLVRRRGQEARLRCSPMKGHSHVYWYRQLPEEGLKFMVYLQKENIIDESGMPKERFSAEFPKEGPSILRIQQVVRGDSAAYFCASSAEGRTLETQYFGPGTRLLVL.